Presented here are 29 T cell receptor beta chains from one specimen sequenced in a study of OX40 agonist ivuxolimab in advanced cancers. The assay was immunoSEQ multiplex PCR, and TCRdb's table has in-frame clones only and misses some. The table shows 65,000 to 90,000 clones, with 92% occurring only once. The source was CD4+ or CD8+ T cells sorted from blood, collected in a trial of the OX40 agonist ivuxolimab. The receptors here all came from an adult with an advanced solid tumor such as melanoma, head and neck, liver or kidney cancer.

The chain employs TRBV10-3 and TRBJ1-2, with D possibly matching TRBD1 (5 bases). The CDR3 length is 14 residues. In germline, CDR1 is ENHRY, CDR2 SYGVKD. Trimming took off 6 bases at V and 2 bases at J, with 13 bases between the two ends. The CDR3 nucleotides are TGTGCCATCAGGGGGGAGGATTGGAACTATGGCTACACCTTC. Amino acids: CAIRGEDWNYGYTF.

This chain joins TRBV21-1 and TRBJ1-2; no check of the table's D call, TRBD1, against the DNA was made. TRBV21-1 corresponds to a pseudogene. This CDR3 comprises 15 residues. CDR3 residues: CASSKEGTGCDGYTF. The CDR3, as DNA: TGTGCCAGCAGCAAAGAGGGGACAGGATGTGATGGCTACACCTTC.

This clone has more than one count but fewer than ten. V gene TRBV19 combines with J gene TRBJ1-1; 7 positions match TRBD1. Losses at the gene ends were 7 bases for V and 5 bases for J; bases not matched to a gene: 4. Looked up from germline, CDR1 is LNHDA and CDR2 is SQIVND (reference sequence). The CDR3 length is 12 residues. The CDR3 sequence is CASNQGGTEAFF. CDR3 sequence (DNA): TGTGCCAGTAACCAGGGGGGAACTGAAGCTTTCTTT.

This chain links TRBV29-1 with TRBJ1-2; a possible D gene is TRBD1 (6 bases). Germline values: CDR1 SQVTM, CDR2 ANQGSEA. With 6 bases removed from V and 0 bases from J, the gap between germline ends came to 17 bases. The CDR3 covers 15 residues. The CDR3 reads CSVAYTGRTNYGYTF. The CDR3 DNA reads TGCAGCGTCGCCTACACAGGGCGAACTAACTATGGCTACACCTTC.

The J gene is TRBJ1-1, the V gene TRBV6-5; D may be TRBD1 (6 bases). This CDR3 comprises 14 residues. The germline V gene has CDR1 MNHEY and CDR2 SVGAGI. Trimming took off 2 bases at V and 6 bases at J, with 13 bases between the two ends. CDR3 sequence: CASSYKGGVAEAFF. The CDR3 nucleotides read TGTGCCAGCAGTTACAAGGGGGGAGTGGCTGAAGCTTTCTTT.

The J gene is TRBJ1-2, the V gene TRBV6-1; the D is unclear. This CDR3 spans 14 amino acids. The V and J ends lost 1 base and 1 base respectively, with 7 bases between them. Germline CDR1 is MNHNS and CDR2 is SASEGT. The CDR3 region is CASSEGLINYGYTF. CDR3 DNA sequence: TGTGCCAGCAGTGAAGGACTAATTAACTATGGCTACACCTTC.

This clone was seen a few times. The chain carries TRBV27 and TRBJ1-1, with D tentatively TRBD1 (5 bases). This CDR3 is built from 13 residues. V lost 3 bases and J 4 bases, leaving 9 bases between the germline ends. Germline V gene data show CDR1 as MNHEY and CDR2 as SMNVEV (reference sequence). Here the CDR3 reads CASSLMGGTEAFF. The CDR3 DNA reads TGTGCCAGCAGTTTGATGGGGGGCACTGAAGCTTTCTTT.

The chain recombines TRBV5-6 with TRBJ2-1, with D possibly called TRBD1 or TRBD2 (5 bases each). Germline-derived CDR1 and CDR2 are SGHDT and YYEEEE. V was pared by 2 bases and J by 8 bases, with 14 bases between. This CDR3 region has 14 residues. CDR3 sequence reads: CASSLVMRGDEQFF. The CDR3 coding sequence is TGTGCCAGCAGCTTAGTTATGAGGGGTGATGAGCAGTTCTTC.

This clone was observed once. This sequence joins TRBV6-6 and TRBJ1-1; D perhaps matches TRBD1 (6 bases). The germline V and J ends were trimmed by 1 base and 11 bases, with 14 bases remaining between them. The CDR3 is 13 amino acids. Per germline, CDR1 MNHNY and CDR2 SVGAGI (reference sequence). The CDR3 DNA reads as TGTGCCAGCAGTTACTTTGCGGGACAAGGGGCTTTCTTT. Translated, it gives CASSYFAGQGAFF.

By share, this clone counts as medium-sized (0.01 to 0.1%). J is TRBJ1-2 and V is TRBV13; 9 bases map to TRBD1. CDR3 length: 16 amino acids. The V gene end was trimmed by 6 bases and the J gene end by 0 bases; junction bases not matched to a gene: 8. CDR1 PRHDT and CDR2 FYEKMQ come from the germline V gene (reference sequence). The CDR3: CASRETGGDTNYGYTF. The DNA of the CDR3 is TGTGCCAGCAGGGAGACAGGGGGGGATACTAACTATGGCTACACCTTC.

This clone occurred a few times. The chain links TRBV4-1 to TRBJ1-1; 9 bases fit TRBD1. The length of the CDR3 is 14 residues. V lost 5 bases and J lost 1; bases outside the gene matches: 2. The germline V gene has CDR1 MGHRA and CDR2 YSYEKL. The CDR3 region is CASSVGQGNTEAFF. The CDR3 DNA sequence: TGCGCCAGCAGCGTGGGACAGGGGAACACTGAAGCTTTCTTT.

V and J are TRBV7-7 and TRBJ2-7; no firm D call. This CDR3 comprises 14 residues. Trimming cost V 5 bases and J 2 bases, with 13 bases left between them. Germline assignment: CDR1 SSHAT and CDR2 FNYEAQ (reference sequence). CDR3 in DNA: TGTGCCAGCAGCCCATTGTGGGCCCCCTACGAGCAGTACTTC. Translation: CASSPLWAPYEQYF.

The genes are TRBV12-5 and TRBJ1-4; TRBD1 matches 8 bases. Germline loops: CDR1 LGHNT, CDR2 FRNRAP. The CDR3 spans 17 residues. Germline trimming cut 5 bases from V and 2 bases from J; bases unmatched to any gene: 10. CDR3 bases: TGTGCTAGTGGTGCCGCTCAGGGGGCTCTGACTAATGAAAAACTGTTTTTT. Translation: CASGAAQGALTNEKLFF.

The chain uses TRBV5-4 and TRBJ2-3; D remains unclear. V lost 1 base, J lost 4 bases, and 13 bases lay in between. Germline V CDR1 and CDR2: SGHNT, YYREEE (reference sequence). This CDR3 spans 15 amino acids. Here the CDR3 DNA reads TGTGCCAGCAGCTTGATCCTTCACCCGGCAGATACGCAGTATTTT. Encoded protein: CASSLILHPADTQYF.

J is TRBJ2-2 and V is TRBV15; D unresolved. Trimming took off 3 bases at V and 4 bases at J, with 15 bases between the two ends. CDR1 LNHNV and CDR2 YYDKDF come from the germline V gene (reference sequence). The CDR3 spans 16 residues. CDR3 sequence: CATSRASQIPTGELFF. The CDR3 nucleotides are TGTGCCACCAGCAGGGCCAGCCAGATCCCCACCGGGGAGCTGTTTTTT.

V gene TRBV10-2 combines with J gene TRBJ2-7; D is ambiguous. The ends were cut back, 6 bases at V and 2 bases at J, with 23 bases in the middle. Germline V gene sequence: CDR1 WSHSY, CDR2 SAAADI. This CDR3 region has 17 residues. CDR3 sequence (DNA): TGCGCCAGCAGGGCCAACATGCCCACAACCTCTCCCTACGAGCAGTACTTC. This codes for CASRANMPTTSPYEQYF.

The CDR3 here is CATSERGGRTEAFF. The CDR3 DNA is TGTGCCACCAGCGAGAGGGGCGGGAGAACTGAAGCTTTCTTT. The J gene is TRBJ1-1, the V gene TRBV15, with D possibly being TRBD1 (5 bases). The CDR3 consists of 14 residues. Germline V CDR1 and CDR2: LNHNV, YYDKDF (reference sequence). V lost 5 bases, J lost 5 bases, and 15 bases lay in between.

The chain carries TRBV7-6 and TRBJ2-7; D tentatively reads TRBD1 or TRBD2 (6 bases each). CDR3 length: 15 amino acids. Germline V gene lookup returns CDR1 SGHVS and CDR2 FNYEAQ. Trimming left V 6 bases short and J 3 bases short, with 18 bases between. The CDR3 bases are TGTGCCAGCAGGGCCTGGACGGGGGCCAACTACGAGCAGTACTTC. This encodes CASRAWTGANYEQYF.

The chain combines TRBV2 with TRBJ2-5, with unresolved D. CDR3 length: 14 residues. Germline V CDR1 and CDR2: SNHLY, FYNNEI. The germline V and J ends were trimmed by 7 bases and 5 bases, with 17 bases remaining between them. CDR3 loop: CASTLRVESETQYF. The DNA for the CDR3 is TGTGCCAGCACCCTTCGGGTGGAGAGTGAGACCCAGTACTTC.

In nucleotides, the CDR3 is TGTGCCAGCAGCTTAAGCGGCGCAGCTGAGTACGAGCAGTACTTC. It encodes CASSLSGAAEYEQYF. This chain links TRBV7-8 with TRBJ2-7; D may be TRBD2 (5 bases). The CDR3 is 15 residues long. V gave up 2 bases and J gave up 4 bases, with 15 bases separating them. CDR1 and CDR2 (germline): SGHVS, FQNEAQ.

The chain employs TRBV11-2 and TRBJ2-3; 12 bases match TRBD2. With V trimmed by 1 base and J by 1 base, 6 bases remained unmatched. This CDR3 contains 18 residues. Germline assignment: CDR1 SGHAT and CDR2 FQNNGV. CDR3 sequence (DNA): TGTGCCAGCAGCTTAGTACTAGCGGGGGGCCAGGGCACAGATACGCAGTATTTT. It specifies CASSLVLAGGQGTDTQYF.

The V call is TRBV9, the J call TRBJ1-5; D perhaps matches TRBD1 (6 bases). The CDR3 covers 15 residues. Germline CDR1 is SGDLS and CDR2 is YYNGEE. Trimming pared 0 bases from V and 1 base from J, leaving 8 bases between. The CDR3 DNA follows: TGTGCCAGCAGCGTAGCGGACAGCAGCAATCAGCCCCAGCATTTT. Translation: CASSVADSSNQPQHF.

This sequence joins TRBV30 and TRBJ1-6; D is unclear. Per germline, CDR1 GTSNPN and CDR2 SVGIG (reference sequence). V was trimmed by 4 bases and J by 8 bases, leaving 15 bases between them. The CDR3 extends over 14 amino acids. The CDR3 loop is CAWIPGRRDSPLHF. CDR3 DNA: TGTGCCTGGATTCCCGGGCGCCGAGATTCACCCCTCCACTTT.

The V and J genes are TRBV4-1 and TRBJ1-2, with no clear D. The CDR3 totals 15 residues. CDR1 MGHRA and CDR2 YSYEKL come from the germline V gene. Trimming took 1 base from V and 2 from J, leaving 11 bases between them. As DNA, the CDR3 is TGCGCCAGCAGCCAAGTTTACGGGGAGAACTATGGCTACACCTTC. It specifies CASSQVYGENYGYTF.

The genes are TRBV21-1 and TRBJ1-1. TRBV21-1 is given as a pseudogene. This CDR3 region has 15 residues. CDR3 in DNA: TGTGCCAGCAGCCGCGCGGGACGGCTGAACACTGAAGCTTTCTTT. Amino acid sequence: CASSRAGRLNTEAFF.

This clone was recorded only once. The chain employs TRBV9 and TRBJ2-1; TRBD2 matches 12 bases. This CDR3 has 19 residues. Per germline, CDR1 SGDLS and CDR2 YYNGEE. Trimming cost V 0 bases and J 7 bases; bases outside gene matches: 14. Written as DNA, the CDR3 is TGTGCCAGCAGCGTAGACAGGGTAATACTAGCGGGGGGTAGAAATGAGCAGTTCTTC. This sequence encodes CASSVDRVILAGGRNEQFF.

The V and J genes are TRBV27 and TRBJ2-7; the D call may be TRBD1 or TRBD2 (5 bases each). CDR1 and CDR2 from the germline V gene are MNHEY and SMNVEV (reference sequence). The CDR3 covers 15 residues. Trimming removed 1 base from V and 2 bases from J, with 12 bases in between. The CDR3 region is CASSLWGTPTYEQYF. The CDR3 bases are TGTGCCAGCAGTTTATGGGGGACGCCCACCTACGAGCAGTACTTC.

Here the CDR3 DNA reads TGCGCCAGCAGCCAGGGGGAGATAGAGACCCAGTACTTC. It yields the protein CASSQGEIETQYF. V is TRBV4-3 and J is TRBJ2-5; D could derive from TRBD1 or TRBD2 (5 bases each). Germline V gives CDR1 LGHNA, CDR2 YSLEER. The ends were cut back, 3 bases at V and 4 bases at J, with 9 bases in the middle. The CDR3 has 13 residues.

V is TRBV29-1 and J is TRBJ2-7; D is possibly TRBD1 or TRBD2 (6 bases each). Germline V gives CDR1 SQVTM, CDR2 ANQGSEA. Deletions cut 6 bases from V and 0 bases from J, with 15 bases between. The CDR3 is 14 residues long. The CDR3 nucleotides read TGCAGCGTCTTAGGGGGGCTTAGCTCCTACGAGCAGTACTTC. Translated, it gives CSVLGGLSSYEQYF.